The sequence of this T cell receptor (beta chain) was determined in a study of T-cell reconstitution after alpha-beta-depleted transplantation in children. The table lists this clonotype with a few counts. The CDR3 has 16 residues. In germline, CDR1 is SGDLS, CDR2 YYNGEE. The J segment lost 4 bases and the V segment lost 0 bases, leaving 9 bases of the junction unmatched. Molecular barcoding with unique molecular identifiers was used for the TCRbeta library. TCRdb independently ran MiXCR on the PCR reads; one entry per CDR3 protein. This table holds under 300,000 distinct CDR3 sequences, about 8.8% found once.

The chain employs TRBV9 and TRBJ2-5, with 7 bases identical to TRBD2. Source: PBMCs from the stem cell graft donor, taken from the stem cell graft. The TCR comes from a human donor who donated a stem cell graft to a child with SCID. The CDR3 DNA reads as TGTGCCAGCAGCGTAGGGGAGGGGATGAGAGGAGAGACCCAGTACTTC. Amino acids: CASSVGEGMRGETQYF. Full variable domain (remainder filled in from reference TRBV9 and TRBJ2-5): DSGVTQTPKHLITATGQRVTLRCSPRSGDLSVYWYQQSLDQGLQFLIQYYNGEERAKGNILERFSAQQFPDLHSELNLSSLELGDSALYFCASSVGEGMRGETQYFGPGTRLLVL.